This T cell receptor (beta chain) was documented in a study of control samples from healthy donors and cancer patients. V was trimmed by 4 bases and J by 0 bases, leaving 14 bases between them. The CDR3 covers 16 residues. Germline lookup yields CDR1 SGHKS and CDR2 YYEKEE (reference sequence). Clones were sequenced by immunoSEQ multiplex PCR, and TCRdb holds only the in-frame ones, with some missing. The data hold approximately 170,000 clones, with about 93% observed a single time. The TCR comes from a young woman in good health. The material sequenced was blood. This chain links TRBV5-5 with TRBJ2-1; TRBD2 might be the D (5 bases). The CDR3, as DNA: TGTGCCAGCAGCGTACCAACGGGATCCTCCTACAATGAGCAGTTCTTC. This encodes CASSVPTGSSYNEQFF.